The 27 T cell receptor beta chains below were found in one sample sequenced in a study of control samples from healthy donors and cancer patients. Sequencing used immunoSEQ multiplex PCR; TCRdb keeps in-frame clones, though not all of them. The table records 150,000 to 200,000 clones, 90% of them present only once. Sequencing was carried out using blood. Receptor source: a woman between 45 and 60 years old in good health.

V is TRBV19 and J is TRBJ2-4; 7 bases map to TRBD1. This CDR3 has 15 residues. Germline CDR1 is LNHDA and CDR2 is SQIVND (reference sequence). The V gene end was trimmed by 4 bases and the J gene end by 8 bases; junction bases not matched to a gene: 11. The CDR3 region has the DNA TGTGCCAGTAGTACCTCCGGGACAGAAAGGGACATTCAGTACTTC. Translated, it gives CASSTSGTERDIQYF. Together with reference TRBV19 and TRBJ2-4, the CDR3 gives the full variable domain: DGGITQSPKYLFRKEGQNVTLSCEQNLNHDAMYWYRQDPGQGLRLIYYSQIVNDFQKGDIAEGYSVSREKKESFPLTVTSAQKNPTAFYLCASSTSGTERDIQYFGAGTRLSVL.

The chain is built from TRBV4-1 and TRBJ1-6; 7 nucleotides line up with TRBD1. V lost 2 bases and J lost 0; bases outside the gene matches: 10. CDR1 MGHRA and CDR2 YSYEKL come from the germline V gene. The CDR3 sequence is 19 residues long. The CDR3 loop reads CASSQRWPGDSSYNSPLHF. CDR3 DNA: TGCGCCAGCAGCCAAAGATGGCCAGGGGACAGCTCCTATAATTCACCCCTCCACTTT.

This chain links TRBV5-1 with TRBJ2-3; TRBD1 or TRBD2 may be the D gene (5 bases each). Germline V gene data show CDR1 as SGHRS and CDR2 as YFSETQ. Trimming removed 2 bases at V and 0 bases at J, with 13 bases between. This CDR3 is built from 16 residues. CDR3 in amino acids: CASSFWGSKSTDTQYF. The DNA for the CDR3 is TGCGCCAGCAGCTTCTGGGGGAGTAAAAGCACAGATACGCAGTATTTT. The full variable domain, rest sourced from reference TRBV5-1 and TRBJ2-3, is KAGVTQTPRYLIKTRGQQVTLSCSPISGHRSVSWYQQTPGQGLQFLFEYFSETQRNKGNFPGRFSGRQFSNSRSEMNVSTLELGDSALYLCASSFWGSKSTDTQYFGPGTRLTVL.

The V and J genes are TRBV7-2 and TRBJ2-2; D tentatively reads TRBD1 or TRBD2 (6 bases each). CDR1 is SGHTA, CDR2 FQGNSA, per germline. Trimming removed 2 bases at V and 8 bases at J, with 12 bases between. The CDR3 runs 14 residues. Here the CDR3 DNA reads TGTGCCAGCAGCTTACTGCAGGGGAGGGGGGAGCTGTTTTTT. Translated: CASSLLQGRGELFF.

This clone was counted once. V is TRBV20-1 and J is TRBJ2-5; D may be TRBD2 (6 bases). Looked up from germline, CDR1 is DFQATT and CDR2 is SNEGSKA (reference sequence). Deletions cut 6 bases from V and 13 bases from J, with 18 bases between. This CDR3 has 11 residues. DNA of the CDR3: TGCAGTGCCCTGGAGGGTGTTCCGCGGTACTTC. The encoded protein is CSALEGVPRYF.

The chain recombines TRBV12-3 or TRBV12-4 with TRBJ2-2; 7 bases fit TRBD2. The CDR3 runs 13 residues. Trimming took 7 bases from V and 3 from J; bases not matched to a gene: 2. The CDR3 protein is CASTREHTGELFF. As DNA, the CDR3 is TGTGCCAGCACGCGGGAGCACACCGGGGAGCTGTTTTTT.

The chain employs TRBV5-1 and TRBJ1-6; D is undetermined. The germline V and J ends were trimmed by 4 bases and 7 bases, with 9 bases remaining between them. The CDR3 sequence is 13 residues long. Germline loops: CDR1 SGHRS, CDR2 YFSETQ. CDR3 DNA sequence: TGCGCCAGCAGCCCCGATGGCAATTCACCCCTCCACTTT. The encoded protein is CASSPDGNSPLHF.

This clone was seen a few times. The J gene is TRBJ2-3, the V gene TRBV6-2 or TRBV6-3; TRBD1 matches at 8 bases. J gave up 3 bases and V 0 bases, and 5 bases lay outside the gene matches. CDR3 size: 16 residues. CDR1 is MNHEY, CDR2 SVGEGT, per germline. The CDR3 DNA reads TGTGCCAGCAGTTACTCGCGACAGGGGCTAACAGATACGCAGTATTTT. It encodes CASSYSRQGLTDTQYF.

This CDR3 is CASSPRAATYGYTF. The CDR3 nucleotides are TGTGCCAGTAGCCCACGGGCAGCGACCTATGGCTACACCTTC. The chain has TRBV19 and TRBJ1-2; the D is unclear. Germline V gene data show CDR1 as LNHDA and CDR2 as SQIVND (reference sequence). Trimming shortened V by 6 bases and J by 4 bases, and 15 bases separated the two germline ends. This CDR3 spans 14 amino acids.

The gene calls are TRBV30 and TRBJ1-2, with D perhaps matching TRBD1 (6 bases). Trimming removed 7 bases at V and 4 bases at J, with 16 bases between. The CDR3 length is 13 residues. Germline V gene data show CDR1 as GTSNPN and CDR2 as SVGIG (reference sequence). CDR3 sequence (DNA): TGTGCCTCCGGGCAGGGGCGAGGCTATGGCTACACCTTC. Amino acids: CASGQGRGYGYTF.

The V call is TRBV12-3 or TRBV12-4, the J call TRBJ2-1; 7 bases align to TRBD1. The CDR3 is 13 residues long. V gave up 7 bases and J gave up 10 bases; unmatched junction bases: 10. The CDR3 loop reads CASNPRQGAEQFF. DNA for the CDR3: TGTGCCAGCAATCCAAGACAGGGTGCGGAGCAGTTCTTC.

The chain recombines TRBV6-5 with TRBJ1-2, with D maybe TRBD1 (6 bases). In germline, CDR1 is MNHEY, CDR2 SVGAGI. There are 12 residues in the CDR3. V was shortened by 9 bases and J by 4 bases, with 12 bases between the two germline ends. The CDR3 nucleotides read TGTGCCAGTAACAGGGAAAGCTATGGCTACACCTTC. This sequence encodes CASNRESYGYTF.

This sequence joins TRBV28 and TRBJ2-5; TRBD2 might be the D (6 bases). Trimming left V 7 bases short and J 5 bases short, with 11 bases between. Germline CDR1 is MDHEN and CDR2 is SYDVKM. This CDR3 is built from 12 residues. The CDR3 nucleotides are TGTGCCAGCAAAGGAGGGTGGGAGACCCAGTACTTC. It codes for CASKGGWETQYF. Looking up the rest from reference TRBV28 and TRBJ2-5 gives the full variable domain: DVKVTQSSRYLVKRTGEKVFLECVQDMDHENMFWYRQDPGLGLRLIYFSYDVKMKEKGDIPEGYSVSREKKERFSLILESASTNQTSMYLCASKGGWETQYFGPGTRLLVL.

The count of this clone is one. V is TRBV7-3 and J is TRBJ1-1; D gene uncertain. Trimming removed 1 base from V and 1 base from J, with 7 bases in between. The CDR3 length is 14 residues. CDR1 and CDR2 (germline): SGHTA, FQGTGA. Here the CDR3 reads CASSLKDGNTEAFF. Here the CDR3 DNA reads TGTGCCAGCAGCTTAAAGGATGGGAACACTGAAGCTTTCTTT.

The rearrangement uses TRBV28 and TRBJ2-5; no reliable D call. Trimming cost V 4 bases and J 4 bases, with 13 bases left between them. The germline gives CDR1 MDHEN, CDR2 SYDVKM. The CDR3 spans 14 residues. Here the CDR3 DNA reads TGTGCCAGCAGTTCTCCCCTGCCCCCAGAGACCCAGTACTTC. Translating it yields CASSSPLPPETQYF. The whole variable domain, filled in from reference TRBV28 and TRBJ2-5, reads DVKVTQSSRYLVKRTGEKVFLECVQDMDHENMFWYRQDPGLGLRLIYFSYDVKMKEKGDIPEGYSVSREKKERFSLILESASTNQTSMYLCASSSPLPPETQYFGPGTRLLVL.

The gene calls are TRBV6-2 or TRBV6-3 and TRBJ1-2; 10 bases agree with TRBD1. Germline lookup yields CDR1 MNHEY and CDR2 SVGEGT. V shed 6 bases, J shed 0 bases, and the junction held 10 bases outside the gene matches. CDR3 length equals 17 residues. The CDR3 spells CASSHRQGATTNYGYTF. CDR3 bases: TGTGCCAGCAGCCATCGACAGGGGGCAACAACTAACTATGGCTACACCTTC.

V usage is TRBV6-5 and J usage is TRBJ1-2; D is possibly TRBD1 (6 bases). CDR1 and CDR2 from the germline V gene are MNHEY and SVGAGI. Between the trimmed V and J ends, which lost 10 bases and 6 bases, there was a span of 18 bases. The CDR3 spans 13 residues. CDR3 DNA: TGTGCCAACCGAACGGGGGGCGCGGATGGCTACACCTTC. This codes for CANRTGGADGYTF.

The V call is TRBV28, the J call TRBJ2-1, with TRBD2 matching over 13 bases. The CDR3 spans 16 residues. V was clipped by 4 bases and J by 5 bases; unmatched bases: 5. The germline gives CDR1 MDHEN, CDR2 SYDVKM. CDR3 coding DNA: TGTGCCAGCAGTTCGCCGGGACTAGCGGGGAACAATGAGCAGTTCTTC. Translating gives CASSSPGLAGNNEQFF.

The chain is built from TRBV3-1 (or the pseudogene TRBV3-2) and TRBJ2-1; unclear D gene. CDR3 size: 17 residues. Trimming removed 1 base from V and 0 bases from J, with 13 bases in between. Germline CDR1 LGHDT, CDR2 YNNKEL (reference sequence). CDR3 sequence: CASSQGRPRSSYNEQFF. CDR3 coding DNA: TGTGCCAGCAGCCAAGGAAGACCGCGAAGCTCCTACAATGAGCAGTTCTTC.

The J gene is TRBJ1-5, the V gene TRBV7-7, with D perhaps matching TRBD1 (5 bases). With 4 bases removed from V and 4 bases from J, the gap between germline ends came to 8 bases. CDR1 and CDR2 from the germline V gene are SSHAT and FNYEAQ (reference sequence). The CDR3 has 13 residues. The CDR3 DNA reads as TGTGCCAGCAGCTCAGGGCTGAATCAGCCCCAGCATTTT. This gives the protein CASSSGLNQPQHF.

For the CDR3, the DNA is TGTGCCAGCAGACGAGGGACAGCTTCGACTGAAGCTTTCTTT. Its translation is CASRRGTASTEAFF. This rearrangement joins TRBV7-2 to TRBJ1-1, with TRBD1 matching 7 bases. Germline trimming cut 6 bases from V and 5 bases from J; bases unmatched to any gene: 9. CDR1 is SGHTA, CDR2 FQGNSA, per germline. The CDR3 spans 14 residues.

The J gene is TRBJ1-1, the V gene TRBV11-2; 7 bases match TRBD1. Losses at the gene ends were 11 bases for V and 3 bases for J; bases not matched to a gene: 9. The CDR3 length is 13 residues. Germline values: CDR1 SGHAT, CDR2 FQNNGV. The CDR3 DNA sequence: TGTGCCTCGGGACAGCAAAGAGACACTGAAGCTTTCTTT. Its protein product is CASGQQRDTEAFF.

This chain joins TRBV18 and TRBJ1-5, with 9 bases identical to TRBD1. The V and J ends lost 4 bases and 4 bases, in that order; junction bases with no gene match: 2. This CDR3 has 14 amino acids. Germline V gene data show CDR1 as KGHSH and CDR2 as LQKENI. CDR3 loop: CASSRGTGNQPQHF. The CDR3 DNA reads as TGTGCCAGCTCACGAGGGACAGGGAATCAGCCCCAGCATTTT. Based on the CDR3 plus reference TRBV18 and TRBJ1-5, the full variable domain is NAGVMQNPRHLVRRRGQEARLRCSPMKGHSHVYWYRQLPEEGLKFMVYLQKENIIDESGMPKERFSAEFPKEGPSILRIQQVVRGDSAAYFCASSRGTGNQPQHFGDGTRLSIL.

This clone occurred once. The chain couples TRBV7-3 to TRBJ2-7; either TRBD1 or TRBD2 may supply D (6 bases each). The CDR3 sequence is 13 residues long. Germline assignment: CDR1 SGHTA and CDR2 FQGTGA. With 9 bases removed from V and 2 bases from J, the gap between germline ends came to 14 bases. As DNA, the CDR3 is TGTGCCAGGGGGGGCGGGCGCCCCTACGAGCAGTACTTC. This codes for CARGGGRPYEQYF.

The genes are TRBV5-1 and TRBJ2-2, with D possibly matching TRBD1 (6 bases). The germline V gene encodes CDR1 SGHRS and CDR2 YFSETQ. Trimming removed 2 bases from V and 5 bases from J, with 7 bases in between. CDR3 size: 13 residues. CDR3 coding DNA: TGCGCCAGCAGCTTTCAGGGGACCGGGGAGCTGTTTTTT. Translated: CASSFQGTGELFF.

The chain couples TRBV13 to TRBJ1-5; TRBD1 aligns across 10 bases. CDR3 length equals 16 residues. V shed 4 bases, J shed 4 bases, and the junction held 7 bases outside the gene matches. The germline CDR1 and CDR2 sequences are PRHDT and FYEKMQ (reference sequence). As DNA, the CDR3 is TGTGCCAGCAGCTACAAGACAGGGGGCCCAAATCAGCCCCAGCATTTT. Translating it yields CASSYKTGGPNQPQHF. Combining the CDR3 with reference TRBV13 and TRBJ1-5 gives the whole variable domain AAGVIQSPRHLIKEKRETATLKCYPIPRHDTVYWYQQGPGQDPQFLISFYEKMQSDKGSIPDRFSAQQFSDYHSELNMSSLELGDSALYFCASSYKTGGPNQPQHFGDGTRLSIL.

The V and J genes are TRBV29-1 and TRBJ1-6; weak D call: TRBD1 (5 bases). Germline values: CDR1 SQVTM, CDR2 ANQGSEA. V lost 8 bases and J 1 base, leaving 12 bases between the germline ends. The CDR3 consists of 14 residues. The CDR3 DNA follows: TGCAGCTTCCGGTCAGGGTCCTATAATTCACCCCTCCACTTT. It encodes CSFRSGSYNSPLHF.